This TCR beta chain was sequenced in a study of control samples from healthy donors and cancer patients. Trimming stripped 5 bases from V and 1 base from J, with 9 bases between. Germline lookup yields CDR1 SGHRS and CDR2 YFSETQ. The CDR3 length is 14 residues. TCRdb keeps only in-frame clones here, not all; method: immunoSEQ multiplex PCR. The table includes approximately 58,000 clones, about nine tenths detected once. The sample was PBMCs. The sequence was obtained from a man aged 55 to 70 with head and neck cancer. The rearrangement joins TRBV5-1 to TRBJ2-2; no definite D call. DNA for the CDR3: TGCGCCAGCAGAATCCAGGAGAACACCGGGGAGCTGTTTTTT. Translating gives CASRIQENTGELFF.